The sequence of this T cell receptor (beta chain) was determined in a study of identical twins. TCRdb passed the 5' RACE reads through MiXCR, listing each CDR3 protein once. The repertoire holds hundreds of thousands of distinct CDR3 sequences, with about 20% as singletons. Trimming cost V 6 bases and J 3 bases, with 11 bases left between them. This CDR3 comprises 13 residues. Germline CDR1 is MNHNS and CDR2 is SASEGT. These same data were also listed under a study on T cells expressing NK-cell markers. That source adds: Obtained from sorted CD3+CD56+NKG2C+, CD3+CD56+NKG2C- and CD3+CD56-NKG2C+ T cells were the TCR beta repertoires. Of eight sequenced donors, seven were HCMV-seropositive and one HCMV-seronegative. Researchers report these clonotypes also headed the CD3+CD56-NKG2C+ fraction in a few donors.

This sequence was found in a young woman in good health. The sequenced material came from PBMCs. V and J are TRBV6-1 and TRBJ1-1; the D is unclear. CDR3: CASSAWRHTEAFF. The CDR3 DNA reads TGTGCCAGCAGCGCATGGCGGCACACTGAAGCTTTCTTT.